What follows are 10 T cell receptor beta chains derived from one specimen sequenced in a study of T-cell reconstitution after alpha-beta-depleted transplantation in children. A TCRbeta library incorporating unique molecular identifiers was prepared. TCRdb reanalysed the PCR reads using MiXCR and keeps one entry per CDR3 protein. The sample has hundreds of thousands of distinct CDR3 sequences, over 9.5% seen once. The source was PBMCs, collected before TCRalphabeta/CD19-depleted stem cell transplant. The receptors here all came from a child aged 2 to 10 with inherited bone marrow failure, due to receive a stem cell transplant.

This clonotype was counted at least ten times. The V call is TRBV7-9, the J call TRBJ1-2, with TRBD1 matching over 7 bases. The ends lost 5 bases at V and 4 bases at J; junction bases unmatched: 13. The CDR3 has 16 amino acids. The germline V gene encodes CDR1 SEHNR and CDR2 FQNEAQ (reference sequence). The CDR3 spells CASSPPLDRDGYGYTF. For the CDR3, the DNA is TGTGCCAGCAGCCCCCCCCTTGACAGGGACGGCTATGGCTACACCTTC.

The sample holds a few counts of this clonotype. The chain employs TRBV20-1 and TRBJ1-4, with D unclear. This CDR3 has 16 residues. Germline CDR1 DFQATT, CDR2 SNEGSKA (reference sequence). The V and J ends lost 6 bases and 5 bases respectively, with 22 bases between them. For the CDR3, the DNA is TGCAGTGCCCCTAAGAGGGCCCCCGGGAGAAATGAAAAACTGTTTTTT. It codes for CSAPKRAPGRNEKLFF.

This clonotype came up a few times. V usage is TRBV19 and J usage is TRBJ1-1; 7 nucleotides agree with TRBD1. This CDR3 spans 12 amino acids. CDR1 LNHDA and CDR2 SQIVND come from the germline V gene (reference sequence). V shed 11 bases and J 8 bases; nucleotides not matched to a gene: 11. This CDR3 is CASSRTGLEAFF. CDR3 bases: TGTGCCTCTTCAAGGACAGGTCTAGAAGCTTTCTTT.

This clonotype was recorded many times. The genes are TRBV6-2 or TRBV6-3 and TRBJ1-1, with a tentative D call TRBD1 (5 bases). CDR1 and CDR2 (germline): MNHEY, SVGEGT. V lost 7 bases to trimming and J lost 3 bases, with 21 bases between them. This CDR3 comprises 16 residues. The DNA of the CDR3 is TGTGCCAGCACCACTACCCGGGGGATAGGGGACACTGAAGCTTTCTTT. Its protein is CASTTTRGIGDTEAFF.

This clonotype showed up many times. The genes are TRBV4-3 and TRBJ2-3; 7 bases match TRBD1. J was trimmed by 6 bases and V by 1 base; bases with no gene match: 7. The CDR3 loop spans 15 amino acids. The V gene's germline CDR1 is LGHNA and CDR2 YSLEER. The CDR3 reads CASSQGQGVGDTQYF. DNA for the CDR3: TGCGCCAGCAGCCAAGGGCAGGGGGTGGGGGATACGCAGTATTTT.

Many counts were recorded for this clonotype. The chain is built from TRBV28 and TRBJ2-4; D might be TRBD1 or TRBD2, each matching 5 bases. Germline V gene lookup returns CDR1 MDHEN and CDR2 SYDVKM. This CDR3 region has 14 residues. The V and J ends lost 10 bases and 0 bases respectively, with 13 bases between them. The CDR3 sequence is CATRGRLAKNIQYF. The CDR3 DNA sequence: TGTGCCACCCGGGGACGACTAGCCAAAAACATTCAGTACTTC. Looking up the rest from reference TRBV28 and TRBJ2-4 gives the full variable domain: DVKVTQSSRYLVKRTGEKVFLECVQDMDHENMFWYRQDPGLGLRLIYFSYDVKMKEKGDIPEGYSVSREKKERFSLILESASTNQTSMYLCATRGRLAKNIQYFGAGTRLSVL.

This clonotype was seen repeatedly, ten times or more. The gene calls are TRBV9 and TRBJ2-3; 8 bases align to TRBD2. After removal of 3 bases from V and 6 bases from J, the junction contained 6 bases not matched to a gene. Germline CDR1 SGDLS, CDR2 YYNGEE. The CDR3 length is 14 residues. CDR3 nucleotide sequence: TGTGCCAGCAGCGAAGGACTAGCAGCGGATACGCAGTATTTT. Translated: CASSEGLAADTQYF. The variable domain in full, with the rest retrieved from reference TRBV9 and TRBJ2-3, is DSGVTQTPKHLITATGQRVTLRCSPRSGDLSVYWYQQSLDQGLQFLIQYYNGEERAKGNILERFSAQQFPDLHSELNLSSLELGDSALYFCASSEGLAADTQYFGPGTRLTVL.

At least ten counts were recorded for this clonotype. The rearrangement joins TRBV29-1 to TRBJ1-1, with D hard to call. Germline V CDR1 and CDR2: SQVTM, ANQGSEA. This CDR3 is 11 amino acids long. Trimming took 7 bases from V and 3 from J, leaving 9 bases between them. CDR3 coding DNA: TGCAGCGGCCTTGGTGACACTGAAGCTTTCTTT. This sequence encodes CSGLGDTEAFF.

This clonotype showed up many times. The CDR3 DNA is TGTGCCAGCAGTTACGACAGAGTTTACTACGAGCAGTACTTC. Protein: CASSYDRVYYEQYF. This chain links TRBV6-5 with TRBJ2-7; tentatively, D is TRBD1 (5 bases). The CDR3 length is 14 residues. CDR1 is MNHEY and CDR2 is SVGAGI in the germline V gene. V was clipped by 2 bases and J by 3 bases, with 11 bases between them.

This clonotype was seen only a few times. The chain has TRBV5-1 and TRBJ2-5; 9 bases match TRBD2. Germline V gene data show CDR1 as SGHRS and CDR2 as YFSETQ. The trim removed 0 bases at V and 0 bases at J, leaving 3 bases unmatched. The CDR3 runs to 16 residues. CDR3: CASSLALAGYQETQYF. The CDR3 DNA follows: TGCGCCAGCAGCTTGGCCCTAGCGGGATACCAAGAGACCCAGTACTTC.